Listed below are T cell receptor beta chains from one sample, sequenced in a study of T cells after yellow fever vaccination. TCRdb fed the 5' RACE reads into MiXCR, producing one record per CDR3 protein. This sample carries 450,000 to 600,000 distinct CDR3 sequences, about 13% of them seen once, and the ten largest clones take around an eighth. The sequenced sample was PBMCs, obtained on the day of the yellow fever booster vaccination. These TCRs come from a man aged 25 to 40 who received the YFV17D yellow fever vaccine. Both conserved end residues are part of each CDR3. Fields, in order: D gene, J gene, V gene, clone size, CDR3 DNA, CDR3 protein. D genes are given only for firm matches. Only some rows state a clone size, as once, few, many or a class for expanded clones.

d_call: TRBD1
j_call: TRBJ2-1
v_call: TRBV9
clone_size: .
cdr3_nt: TGTGCCAGCAGCGAGGGACAGCCCAGCAATGAGCAGTTCTTC
cdr3_aa: CASSEGQPSNEQFF

d_call: .
j_call: TRBJ2-2
v_call: TRBV20-1
clone_size: .
cdr3_nt: TGCAGTGCTAGAGATCGGGGCCTTGGACCGGGCACCGGGGAGCTGTTTTTT
cdr3_aa: CSARDRGLGPGTGELFF

d_call: .
j_call: TRBJ1-5
v_call: TRBV7-6
clone_size: .
cdr3_nt: TGTGCCAGCAGCTTAAACGGGGGGGTTGGTCAGCCCCAGCATTTT
cdr3_aa: CASSLNGGVGQPQHF

d_call: .
j_call: TRBJ2-2
v_call: TRBV7-6
clone_size: .
cdr3_nt: TGTGCCAGCAGCGGCCGCGACGCCTCATCCGGGGAGCTGTTTTTT
cdr3_aa: CASSGRDASSGELFF

d_call: .
j_call: TRBJ2-1
v_call: TRBV6-5
clone_size: .
cdr3_nt: TGTGCCAGCAGCCCGGGGCAGGGCCAATTCTTC
cdr3_aa: CASSPGQGQFF

d_call: TRBD2
j_call: TRBJ2-2
v_call: TRBV20-1
clone_size: .
cdr3_nt: TGCAGTGCTAGTAACCCGGGAGGCACCGGGGAGCTGTTTTTT
cdr3_aa: CSASNPGGTGELFF

d_call: .
j_call: TRBJ2-1
v_call: TRBV6-4
clone_size: .
cdr3_nt: TGTGCAGGGGGTAGCCTCAATGAGCAGTTCTTC
cdr3_aa: CAGGSLNEQFF

d_call: TRBD1
j_call: TRBJ1-2
v_call: TRBV20-1
clone_size: few
cdr3_nt: TGCAGCGCCAAGACAGGGGGCACTTATGGCTACACCTTC
cdr3_aa: CSAKTGGTYGYTF

d_call: TRBD1
j_call: TRBJ1-6
v_call: TRBV12-3/TRBV12-4
clone_size: .
cdr3_nt: TGTGCCAGCAGTTTTGGGGACAGAAATTCACCCCTCCACTTT
cdr3_aa: CASSFGDRNSPLHF

d_call: .
j_call: TRBJ2-1
v_call: TRBV5-6
clone_size: few
cdr3_nt: TGTGCCAGCAGCTTGCCCGACTTGGGCATTAAGCAGTTCTTC
cdr3_aa: CASSLPDLGIKQFF

d_call: TRBD2
j_call: TRBJ2-7
v_call: TRBV20-1
clone_size: few
cdr3_nt: TGCAGTGCTGAGACTAGCAGCTCCTACGAGCAGTACTTC
cdr3_aa: CSAETSSSYEQYF

d_call: .
j_call: TRBJ2-3
v_call: TRBV5-1
clone_size: few
cdr3_nt: TGCGCCAGCACTCAGAAAGATACGCAGTATTTT
cdr3_aa: CASTQKDTQYF

d_call: .
j_call: TRBJ2-6
v_call: TRBV6-5
clone_size: few
cdr3_nt: TGTGCCAGCAGTTACTCGGTCTCTGGGGCCAACGTCCTGACTTTC
cdr3_aa: CASSYSVSGANVLTF

d_call: .
j_call: TRBJ2-7
v_call: TRBV7-6
clone_size: few
cdr3_nt: TGTGCCAGCAGCTCGGACGCTAGCTCCTACGAGCAGTACTTC
cdr3_aa: CASSSDASSYEQYF

d_call: TRBD1
j_call: TRBJ2-4
v_call: TRBV10-3
clone_size: .
cdr3_nt: TGTGCCATCAGACCGGGACAGGGGTTGCGAGACATTCAGTACTTC
cdr3_aa: CAIRPGQGLRDIQYF

d_call: TRBD1
j_call: TRBJ2-5
v_call: TRBV20-1
clone_size: .
cdr3_nt: TGCAGTGCACCCCCTGCGGGACAGGGTATCGAGACCCAGTACTTC
cdr3_aa: CSAPPAGQGIETQYF

d_call: .
j_call: TRBJ2-2
v_call: TRBV18
clone_size: .
cdr3_nt: TGTGCCAGCTCACCACTGTCTAGCGACCTTTACACCGGGGAGCTGTTTTTT
cdr3_aa: CASSPLSSDLYTGELFF

d_call: TRBD2
j_call: TRBJ2-1
v_call: TRBV7-8
clone_size: .
cdr3_nt: TGTGCCAGCAGCTTATCACTAGCGGGAGCGCTCCTGACTGAGCAGTTCTTC
cdr3_aa: CASSLSLAGALLTEQFF

d_call: .
j_call: TRBJ2-3
v_call: TRBV18
clone_size: few
cdr3_nt: TGTGCCAGCTCACCTGTCGAGGGCGGCACAGATACGCAGTATTTT
cdr3_aa: CASSPVEGGTDTQYF

d_call: TRBD2
j_call: TRBJ2-3
v_call: TRBV9
clone_size: few
cdr3_nt: TGTGCCAGCAGCGAGACTAGCGGGAGATTTCCGGATACGCAGTATTTT
cdr3_aa: CASSETSGRFPDTQYF

d_call: .
j_call: TRBJ2-5
v_call: TRBV21-1
clone_size: few
cdr3_nt: TGTGCCAGCAGCAGCGGATTAGATCCGGAGGGAGAGACCCAGTACTTC
cdr3_aa: CASSSGLDPEGETQYF

d_call: .
j_call: TRBJ2-7
v_call: TRBV27
clone_size: .
cdr3_nt: TGTGCCAGTTCGCAAGTCACAGATTCCTACGAGCAGTACTTC
cdr3_aa: CASSQVTDSYEQYF

d_call: TRBD1
j_call: TRBJ1-4
v_call: TRBV7-2
clone_size: .
cdr3_nt: TGTGCCAGCAACGACCCGGGACAGAGAAATGAAAAACTGTTTTTT
cdr3_aa: CASNDPGQRNEKLFF

d_call: .
j_call: TRBJ2-5
v_call: TRBV27
clone_size: .
cdr3_nt: TGTGCCAGCAGCAGGAGGTGGAGCGGGTCCCAAGAGACCCAGTACTTC
cdr3_aa: CASSRRWSGSQETQYF

d_call: TRBD2
j_call: TRBJ2-3
v_call: TRBV15
clone_size: .
cdr3_nt: TGTGCCACCAGCAGAGATCCCGGGGGGGCAGATACGCAGTATTTT
cdr3_aa: CATSRDPGGADTQYF

d_call: .
j_call: TRBJ2-7
v_call: TRBV15
clone_size: few
cdr3_nt: TGTGCCACCAGCAGAGATCCTCTCTCCTACGAGCAGTACTTC
cdr3_aa: CATSRDPLSYEQYF

d_call: .
j_call: TRBJ2-6
v_call: TRBV12-3/TRBV12-4
clone_size: .
cdr3_nt: TGTGCCAGCAGTTCTTTGGAGGCCAACGTCCTGACTTTC
cdr3_aa: CASSSLEANVLTF

d_call: .
j_call: TRBJ2-5
v_call: TRBV20-1
clone_size: few
cdr3_nt: TGCAGTGTTAAGAGGACGTTCCAAGAGACCCAGTACTTC
cdr3_aa: CSVKRTFQETQYF

d_call: .
j_call: TRBJ2-3
v_call: TRBV27
clone_size: few
cdr3_nt: TGTGCCAGCAGTTGGGTCCAATCAGGGGATACGCAGTATTTT
cdr3_aa: CASSWVQSGDTQYF

d_call: TRBD1
j_call: TRBJ1-5
v_call: TRBV4-3
clone_size: .
cdr3_nt: TGCGCCAGCAGCCAAGATCACAGGGGGCGTCAGCCCCAGCATTTT
cdr3_aa: CASSQDHRGRQPQHF

d_call: TRBD1
j_call: TRBJ2-1
v_call: TRBV5-1
clone_size: few
cdr3_nt: TGCGCCAGCAGCTCGGGACAGTCCCCCAATGAGCAGTTCTTC
cdr3_aa: CASSSGQSPNEQFF